This T cell receptor (beta chain) appears in the sequencing data of a study of blood T cell repertoires in COVID-19. From germline, CDR1 is SGHVS and CDR2 FNYEAQ. With V trimmed by 0 bases and J by 6 bases, 4 bases remained unmatched. The CDR3 is 15 amino acids. The protocol was immunoSEQ multiplex PCR, while the TCRdb copy is restricted to in-frame clones and leaves out a portion. The table has about 210,000 clones, around 88% seen once. J is TRBJ2-5 and V is TRBV7-6; 10 bases fit TRBD2. The sample taken for sequencing was peripheral blood. The clonotype originates from a woman aged 50 to 60 with acute or convalescent COVID-19. CDR3 DNA: TGTGCCAGCAGCTTAGCGGAGGGACTAGCGCAGACCCAGTACTTC. This gives the protein CASSLAEGLAQTQYF.